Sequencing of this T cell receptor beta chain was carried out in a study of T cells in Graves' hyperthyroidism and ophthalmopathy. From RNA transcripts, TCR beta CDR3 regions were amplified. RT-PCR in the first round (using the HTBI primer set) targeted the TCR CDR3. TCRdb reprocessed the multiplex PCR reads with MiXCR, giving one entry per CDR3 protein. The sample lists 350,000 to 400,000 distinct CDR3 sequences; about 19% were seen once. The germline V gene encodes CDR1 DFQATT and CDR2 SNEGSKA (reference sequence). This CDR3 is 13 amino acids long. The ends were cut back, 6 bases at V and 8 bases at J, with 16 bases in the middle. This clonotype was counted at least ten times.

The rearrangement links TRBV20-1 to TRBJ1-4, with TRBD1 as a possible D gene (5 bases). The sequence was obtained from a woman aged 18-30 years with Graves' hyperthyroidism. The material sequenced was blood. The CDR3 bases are TGCAGTGCCCCGGGACTGACGATGGAAAAACTGTTTTTT. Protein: CSAPGLTMEKLFF.